Shown below are 28 T cell receptor beta chains from a single sample sequenced in a study of T cell repertoires in cytomegalovirus infection. TCRdb reprocessed the reads via MiXCR and lists one record per CDR3 protein. Here the sample spans approximately 750,000 distinct CDR3 sequences, about 40% being singletons. The sequenced material came from PBMCs. These receptors were collected from a human donor in good health (CMV status not recorded). Some clones in this sample may be carry-over from other donors' samples.

This clonotype has only a few counts. This rearrangement joins TRBV19 to TRBJ2-2; the D gene is possibly TRBD1 (6 bases). This CDR3 has 15 amino acids. In germline, CDR1 is LNHDA, CDR2 SQIVND (reference sequence). With 9 bases removed from V and 0 bases from J, the gap between germline ends came to 14 bases. In DNA form, the CDR3 reads TGTGCCAGCGTCTACGGACAGCCGAACACCGGGGAGCTGTTTTTT. Translating gives CASVYGQPNTGELFF.

This chain uses TRBV2 with TRBJ1-2; tentative D call: TRBD1 (5 bases). The length of the CDR3 is 13 residues. V was clipped by 8 bases and J by 2 bases, with 12 bases between them. Germline CDR1 SNHLY, CDR2 FYNNEI. This chain's CDR3 is CASPGRSNYGYTF. CDR3 nucleotides: TGTGCCAGCCCGGGACGCTCAAACTATGGCTACACCTTC.

This clonotype was observed a handful of times. This chain uses TRBV12-3 or TRBV12-4 with TRBJ1-5; 7 bases match TRBD1. The CDR3 contains 14 residues. J was trimmed by 7 bases and V by 6 bases; bases with no gene match: 9. CDR3 bases: TGTGCCAGCAGAAGACAGGGCTCTCGGCAGCCCCAGCATTTT. Translating it yields CASRRQGSRQPQHF.

The rearrangement links TRBV7-2 to TRBJ1-1, with D possibly being TRBD1 (5 bases). This CDR3 comprises 13 residues. V was cut by 4 bases and J by 6 bases, with 12 bases left in between. Looked up from germline, CDR1 is SGHTA and CDR2 is FQGNSA. The CDR3 region is CASSWGGVAEAFF. CDR3 coding DNA: TGTGCCAGCAGCTGGGGGGGGGTGGCTGAAGCTTTCTTT.

This chain uses TRBV24-1 with TRBJ2-7, with 7 bases fitting TRBD1. CDR1 is KGHDR, CDR2 SFDVKD, per germline. CDR3 length: 15 amino acids. V lost 3 bases to trimming and J lost 2 bases; unmatched junction nucleotides: 6. CDR3 sequence reads: CATSDPRQGPYEQYF. The CDR3 DNA reads as TGTGCCACCAGTGATCCCCGACAGGGTCCCTACGAGCAGTACTTC.

In this sample, this clonotype turned up a few times. The rearrangement joins TRBV6-1 to TRBJ2-7; 11 positions agree with TRBD1. This CDR3 contains 15 residues. The germline V gene encodes CDR1 MNHNS and CDR2 SASEGT. J gave up 2 bases and V 4 bases, and 4 bases lay outside the gene matches. The CDR3: CASSGEGQGAYEQYF. The CDR3 nucleotides are TGTGCCAGCAGTGGGGAGGGACAGGGGGCCTACGAGCAGTACTTC.

V gene TRBV11-1 combines with J gene TRBJ1-2, with TRBD1 identical over 12 bases. There are 16 residues in the CDR3. The J segment lost 6 bases and the V segment lost 5 bases, leaving 10 bases of the junction unmatched. Germline CDR1 is SGHAT and CDR2 is FQDESV (reference sequence). The CDR3 nucleotides read TGTGCCAGCAGCGTCACCGGGACAGGGGGCAAGAATGGCTACACCTTC. It codes for CASSVTGTGGKNGYTF.

In its sample, this clonotype was seen a few times. The J gene is TRBJ1-5, the V gene TRBV28; the D gene is possibly TRBD1 (6 bases). The length of the CDR3 is 17 residues. The germline CDR1 and CDR2 sequences are MDHEN and SYDVKM. Trimming cost V 8 bases and J 6 bases, with 26 bases left between them. CDR3 in amino acids: CASGPRGGRGSIQPQHF. CDR3 DNA sequence: TGTGCCAGCGGACCACGGGGGGGCAGGGGTTCGATTCAGCCCCAGCATTTT.

The chain joins TRBV10-3 to TRBJ1-2; 11 nucleotides agree with TRBD1. The CDR3 runs to 13 residues. V trimming: 11 bases; J trimming: 7 bases; junction bases outside the gene matches: 9. Germline CDR1 ENHRY, CDR2 SYGVKD. CDR3 DNA: TGTGCCGGGGAATCCGGGACAGGGGGTGGCTACACCTTC. Translation gives CAGESGTGGGYTF.

The rearrangement links TRBV20-1 to TRBJ1-5; 7 bases line up with TRBD1. Per germline, CDR1 DFQATT and CDR2 SNEGSKA (reference sequence). This CDR3 has 17 residues. V shed 5 bases and J 2 bases; nucleotides not matched to a gene: 15. The CDR3 DNA sequence: TGCAGTGCTCCGGACAGCAGCAGGGGGGTTGGCAATCAGCCCCAGCATTTT. Amino acids: CSAPDSSRGVGNQPQHF.

This chain joins TRBV28 and TRBJ2-7; 8 nucleotides line up with TRBD2. Germline loops: CDR1 MDHEN, CDR2 SYDVKM. The V gene end was trimmed by 4 bases and the J gene end by 3 bases; junction bases not matched to a gene: 17. This CDR3 region has 18 residues. CDR3 amino acids: CASSSTSVKAFGYYEQYF. The CDR3 DNA reads as TGTGCCAGCAGTTCGACTAGCGTTAAGGCTTTTGGCTACTACGAGCAGTACTTC.

In this sample, this clonotype turned up a few times. CDR3 DNA: TGTGCCAGCAGTGCCCTAGGGGTTGGGGTCAATGAGCAGTTCTTC. This gives the protein CASSALGVGVNEQFF. The J gene is TRBJ2-1, the V gene TRBV6-8, with a possible D match to TRBD1 (5 bases). CDR3 length equals 15 residues. Trimming pared 5 bases from V and 6 bases from J, leaving 17 bases between. Per germline, CDR1 MNHGY and CDR2 SAAAGT.

The rearrangement uses TRBV10-3 and TRBJ1-1, with a possible D match to TRBD1 (6 bases). The CDR3 covers 13 residues. CDR1 is ENHRY and CDR2 is SYGVKD in the germline V gene. V was pared by 4 bases and J by 4 bases, with 10 bases between. The CDR3 sequence is CAISGRGLTEAFF. CDR3 DNA: TGTGCCATCAGTGGCAGGGGACTCACTGAAGCTTTCTTT.

The rearrangement uses TRBV20-1 and TRBJ1-5, with TRBD1 matching over 8 bases. V lost 0 bases to trimming and J lost 8 bases; unmatched junction nucleotides: 3. This CDR3 contains 13 residues. Looked up from germline, CDR1 is DFQATT and CDR2 is SNEGSKA (reference sequence). The CDR3 bases are TGCAGTGCTAGAGATTCAGGGGGCAAGCCCCAGCATTTT. Its protein product is CSARDSGGKPQHF.

The chain employs TRBV6-6 and TRBJ1-6; D gene unclear. This CDR3 contains 19 residues. Germline-derived CDR1 and CDR2 are MNHNY and SVGAGI (reference sequence). V shed 2 bases and J shed 0 bases, with 17 bases lying between them. CDR3: CASSYPQAKGSSYNSPLHF. In nucleotides, the CDR3 is TGTGCCAGCAGTTACCCGCAGGCTAAAGGGAGCTCCTATAATTCACCCCTCCACTTT.

The chain is built from TRBV29-1 and TRBJ2-1, with a weak D call TRBD2 (5 bases). Trimming removed 3 bases from V and 0 bases from J, with 12 bases in between. The V gene's germline CDR1 is SQVTM and CDR2 ANQGSEA. The CDR3 totals 15 residues. The CDR3 nucleotides are TGCAGCGTTGAGTACATAGGGAGCTCCTACAATGAGCAGTTCTTC. This encodes CSVEYIGSSYNEQFF.

With regard to this clonotype: A read error may produce the germline difference seen at one junction end. The chain employs TRBV12-3 or TRBV12-4 and TRBJ2-1; a possible D gene is TRBD2 (6 bases). CDR3 length equals 13 residues. CDR3 amino acids: CASSLGGYNEHFF. CDR3 bases: TGTGCCAGCAGTTTGGGGGGATACAATGAGCATTTCTTC.

As for this clonotype: The junction differs from germline at one of its ends, possibly a read error. The chain's CDR3 is CSSSLGTIEAFF. The CDR3 DNA reads as TGTTCCAGCAGCTTAGGGACCATTGAAGCTTTCTTT. The V and J genes are TRBV11-2 and TRBJ1-1; a possible D gene is TRBD1 (5 bases). This CDR3 comprises 12 residues. CDR1 is SGHAT, CDR2 FQNNGV, per germline.

The V call is TRBV7-9, the J call TRBJ2-7; D is tentatively TRBD1 or TRBD2 (5 bases each). V was cut by 5 bases and J by 1 base, with 18 bases left in between. The CDR3 is made up of 16 amino acids. CDR1 is SEHNR and CDR2 is FQNEAQ in the germline V gene (reference sequence). As DNA, the CDR3 is TGTGCCAGCAGCGTTAGCCGGGACCACCGATCCTACGAGCAGTACTTC. Encoded protein: CASSVSRDHRSYEQYF.

This chain connects TRBV10-2 to TRBJ2-5; TRBD1 aligns across 7 bases. The V gene's germline CDR1 is WSHSY and CDR2 SAAADI. The CDR3 is 16 residues long. The V segment lost 5 bases and the J segment 0 bases; nucleotides outside the gene matches: 9. The CDR3: CASSYLTGVHQETQYF. CDR3 nucleotide sequence: TGCGCCAGCAGTTATCTAACAGGGGTGCACCAAGAGACCCAGTACTTC.

V is TRBV10-3 and J is TRBJ1-2, with 7 bases matching TRBD1. V lost 7 bases to trimming and J lost 5 bases; unmatched junction nucleotides: 7. In germline, CDR1 is ENHRY, CDR2 SYGVKD. This CDR3 spans 13 amino acids. CDR3 residues: CAITADREYGYTF. The CDR3 coding sequence is TGTGCCATCACTGCCGACAGGGAGTATGGCTACACCTTC.

In this sample, this clonotype turned up a few times. V usage is TRBV7-8 and J usage is TRBJ1-4; TRBD1 might be the D (6 bases). CDR3 size: 14 residues. Trimming pared 5 bases from V and 3 bases from J, leaving 10 bases between. CDR1 is SGHVS and CDR2 is FQNEAQ in the germline V gene. CDR3 sequence: CASSVGQANEKLFF. The CDR3 DNA reads as TGTGCCAGCAGCGTGGGACAAGCTAATGAAAAACTGTTTTTT.

This clonotype was detected ten times or more. The chain uses TRBV12-3 or TRBV12-4 and TRBJ1-5; D is ambiguous. The V gene lost 1 base and the J gene lost 4 bases, with 5 bases spanning the gap. This CDR3 is 13 amino acids long. CDR3 loop: CASSLVRNQPQHF. Here the CDR3 DNA reads TGTGCCAGCAGTTTAGTTCGAAATCAGCCCCAGCATTTT.

This clonotype was detected a few times. The rearrangement joins TRBV6-1 to TRBJ1-4, with D maybe TRBD1 (5 bases). Looked up from germline, CDR1 is MNHNS and CDR2 is SASEGT. The CDR3 consists of 14 residues. The V and J ends lost 7 bases and 4 bases respectively, with 13 bases between them. The CDR3, as DNA: TGTGCCAGCATGGAAGGAGGGGATAATGAAAAACTGTTTTTT. It yields the protein CASMEGGDNEKLFF.

This chain links TRBV19 with TRBJ2-1; D not certain. The germline gives CDR1 LNHDA, CDR2 SQIVND (reference sequence). Between the trimmed V and J ends, which lost 6 bases and 0 bases, there was a span of 6 bases. CDR3 length: 13 amino acids. The CDR3 here is CASRMSSYNEQFF. The CDR3 DNA reads as TGTGCCAGTAGGATGAGCTCCTACAATGAGCAGTTCTTC. Full variable domain (outside the CDR3, taken from reference TRBV19 and TRBJ2-1): DGGITQSPKYLFRKEGQNVTLSCEQNLNHDAMYWYRQDPGQGLRLIYYSQIVNDFQKGDIAEGYSVSREKKESFPLTVTSAQKNPTAFYLCASRMSSYNEQFFGPGTRLTVL.

This clonotype was recorded at least ten times. The chain joins TRBV7-2 to TRBJ2-5; weak D call: TRBD2 (5 bases). V was shortened by 1 base and J by 5 bases, with 17 bases between the two germline ends. The germline V gene has CDR1 SGHTA and CDR2 FQGNSA. The CDR3 runs to 16 residues. The CDR3 DNA follows: TGTGCCAGCAGCTTAGGGCGGGTTCCGGCGGTGGAGACCCAGTACTTC. Protein sequence: CASSLGRVPAVETQYF.

The chain joins TRBV28 to TRBJ1-3; no definite D call. Germline lookup yields CDR1 MDHEN and CDR2 SYDVKM. Trimming removed 6 bases at V and 1 base at J, with 19 bases between. This CDR3 contains 17 residues. The CDR3 bases are TGTGCCAGCAGCCCCTCGGGCAGGCTCACTTCTGGAAACACCATATATTTT. Its translation is CASSPSGRLTSGNTIYF.

The chain is built from TRBV18 and TRBJ1-5, with D unresolved. Trimming removed 2 bases at V and 7 bases at J, with 6 bases between. The CDR3 runs to 12 residues. Germline values: CDR1 KGHSH, CDR2 LQKENI. CDR3 region: CASSPGGQPQHF. The CDR3 coding sequence is TGTGCCAGCTCACCAGGAGGCCAGCCCCAGCATTTT.